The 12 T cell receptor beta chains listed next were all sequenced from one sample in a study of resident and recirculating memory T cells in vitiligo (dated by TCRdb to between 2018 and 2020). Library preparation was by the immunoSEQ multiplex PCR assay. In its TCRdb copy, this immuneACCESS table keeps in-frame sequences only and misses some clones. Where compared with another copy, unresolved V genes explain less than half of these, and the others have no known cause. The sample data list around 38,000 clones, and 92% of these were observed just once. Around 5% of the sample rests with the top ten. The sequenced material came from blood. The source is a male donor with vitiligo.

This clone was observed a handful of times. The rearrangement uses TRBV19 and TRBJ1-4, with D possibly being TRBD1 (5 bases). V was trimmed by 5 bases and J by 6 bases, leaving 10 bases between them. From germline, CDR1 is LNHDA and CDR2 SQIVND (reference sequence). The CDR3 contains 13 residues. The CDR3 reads CASSDSYYEKLFF. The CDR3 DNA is TGTGCCAGTAGTGACAGCTATTATGAAAAACTGTTTTTT.

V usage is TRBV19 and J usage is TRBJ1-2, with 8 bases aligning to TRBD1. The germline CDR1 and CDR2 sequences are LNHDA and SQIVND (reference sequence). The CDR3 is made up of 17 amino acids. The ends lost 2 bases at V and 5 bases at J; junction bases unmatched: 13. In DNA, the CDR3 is TGTGCCAGTAGTATATTAGCAGGGGGCTCCCTCGGATATGGCTACACCTTC. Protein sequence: CASSILAGGSLGYGYTF.

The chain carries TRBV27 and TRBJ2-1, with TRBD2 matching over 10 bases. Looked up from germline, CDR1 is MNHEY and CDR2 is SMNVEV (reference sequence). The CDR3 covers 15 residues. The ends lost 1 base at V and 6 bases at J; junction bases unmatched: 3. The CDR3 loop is CASSLWLAGANEQFF. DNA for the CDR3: TGTGCCAGCAGTTTATGGCTAGCGGGGGCCAATGAGCAGTTCTTC.

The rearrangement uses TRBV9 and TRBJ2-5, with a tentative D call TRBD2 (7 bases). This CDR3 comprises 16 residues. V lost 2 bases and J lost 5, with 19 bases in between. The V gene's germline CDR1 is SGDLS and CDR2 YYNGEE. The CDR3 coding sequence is TGTGCCAGCAGCGTCAAAGGAGGGGGGGGGCCGGAGACCCAGTACTTC. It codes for CASSVKGGGGPETQYF.

The CDR3 nucleotides read TGTGCCAGCAGCGTAGGGGGCGGGGGGACAGATACGCAGTATTTT. Encoded protein: CASSVGGGGTDTQYF. The rearrangement joins TRBV9 to TRBJ2-3; TRBD2 aligns across 8 bases. The trim removed 0 bases at V and 3 bases at J, leaving 3 bases unmatched. The CDR3 sequence is 15 residues long. Germline CDR1 SGDLS, CDR2 YYNGEE.

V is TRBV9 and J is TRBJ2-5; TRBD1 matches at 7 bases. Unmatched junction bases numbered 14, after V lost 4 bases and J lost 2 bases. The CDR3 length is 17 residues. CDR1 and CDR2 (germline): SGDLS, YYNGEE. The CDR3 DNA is TGTGCCAGCAGCCCTAGAGGGGTTCCGGGACAGCAAGAGACCCAGTACTTC. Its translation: CASSPRGVPGQQETQYF.

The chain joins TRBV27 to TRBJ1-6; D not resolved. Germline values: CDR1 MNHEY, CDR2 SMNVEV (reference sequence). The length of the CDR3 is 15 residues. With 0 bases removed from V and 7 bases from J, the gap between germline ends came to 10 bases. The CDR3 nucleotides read TGTGCCAGCAGTTTATCCCGGGGATTGAATTCACCCCTCCACTTT. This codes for CASSLSRGLNSPLHF.

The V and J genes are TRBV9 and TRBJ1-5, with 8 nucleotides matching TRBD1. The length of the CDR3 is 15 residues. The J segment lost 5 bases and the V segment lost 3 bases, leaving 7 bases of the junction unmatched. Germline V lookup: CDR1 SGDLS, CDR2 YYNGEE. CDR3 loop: CASSAGDRNDQPQHF. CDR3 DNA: TGTGCCAGCAGCGCGGGGGACAGGAACGATCAGCCCCAGCATTTT.

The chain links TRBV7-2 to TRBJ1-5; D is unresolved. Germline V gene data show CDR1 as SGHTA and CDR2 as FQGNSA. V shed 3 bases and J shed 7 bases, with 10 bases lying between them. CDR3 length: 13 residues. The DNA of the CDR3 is TGTGCCAGCAGCTTCTACGGTCGACAGCCCCAGCATTTT. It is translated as CASSFYGRQPQHF.

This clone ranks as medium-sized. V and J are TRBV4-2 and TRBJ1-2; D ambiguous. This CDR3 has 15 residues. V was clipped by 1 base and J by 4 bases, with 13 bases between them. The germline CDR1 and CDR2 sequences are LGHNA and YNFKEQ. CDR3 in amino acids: CASSQARQATYGYTF. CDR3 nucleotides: TGTGCCAGCAGCCAAGCCCGGCAGGCTACCTATGGCTACACCTTC.

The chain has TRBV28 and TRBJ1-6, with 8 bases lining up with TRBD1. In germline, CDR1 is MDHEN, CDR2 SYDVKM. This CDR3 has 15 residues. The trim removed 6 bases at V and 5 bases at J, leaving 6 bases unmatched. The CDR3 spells CASRRQGPDNSPLHF. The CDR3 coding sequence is TGTGCCAGCAGGAGACAGGGGCCGGATAATTCACCCCTCCACTTT.

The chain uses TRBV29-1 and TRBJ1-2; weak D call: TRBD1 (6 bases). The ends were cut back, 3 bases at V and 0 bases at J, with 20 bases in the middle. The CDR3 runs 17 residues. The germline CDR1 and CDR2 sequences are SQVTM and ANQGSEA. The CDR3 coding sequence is TGCAGCGTTGACAGGGGTGGGACGGTGGGATCTAACTATGGCTACACCTTC. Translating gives CSVDRGGTVGSNYGYTF.